The TCR beta chain described here comes from a study of beta chain features in type 1 diabetes. Study background: The examined sorted cells totaled approximately 110 million across samples.

Losses at the gene ends were 2 bases for V and 4 bases for J; bases not matched to a gene: 2. Germline CDR1 and CDR2: SGHNT and YYREEE (reference sequence). This CDR3 is built from 14 residues. Notes on this clone: What it binds is not known.

As every portion of the isolated RNA was reverse transcribed, the sequencing read expressed TCRB transcripts. Generated by immunoSEQ multiplex PCR, the TCRdb table keeps only in-frame clones and is missing some. This sample carries 860,000 or so clones, about a sixth of them seen once, and the ten largest clones take 0.02% to 0.025%. Cell sorting via CD45RO/CCR7/CD25/CD127/CD95/CD27 was performed to obtain CD4+ naive, central memory, regulatory and stem cell-like memory cells. Findings of the study overall: In cDNA sequencing, cells with high TCR expression could be over-represented.

This clonotype originated in a woman between 18 and 30 years old in good health. The V and J genes are TRBV5-4 and TRBJ2-2; TRBD1 aligns across 7 bases. The specimen sequenced was naive CD4+ T cells from blood. The CDR3 spells CASSLQGTTGELFF. Here the CDR3 DNA reads TGTGCCAGCAGCTTACAGGGGACCACCGGGGAGCTGTTTTTT.